This TCR beta chain was found in a study of shared clonotypes between healthy human individuals. Turning to the study itself: A donor's plate count was three for CD4 naive and three for CD4 memory; CD8 naive had two and CD8 memory one. Whole-study results and caveats: Some naive CD4 clonotypes, about 5%, turned up in common across a handful of donors.

The CDR3 runs 12 residues. V was trimmed by 3 bases and J by 4 bases, leaving 6 bases between them. The germline V gene has CDR1 KGHSH and CDR2 LQKENI. Once extracted for a subset, genomic DNA was divided evenly among several immunoSEQ plates. The protocol was immunoSEQ multiplex PCR, while the TCRdb copy is restricted to in-frame clones and leaves out a portion. The repertoire has more than 2,000,000 clones, around nine tenths of them found once; the top ten carry 0.14%. As concerns this clone: Its antigen is still unknown. Other DNA sequences in the sample encode the same CDR3.

Sequencing input: naive CD4+ T cells sorted from blood. The sample's subset: CD45RA+ positively selected. The chain recombines TRBV18 with TRBJ1-2; weak D call: TRBD1 (5 bases). The sequence derives from a man younger than 35 in good health. The CDR3: CASSPDSYGYTF. CDR3 nucleotides: TGTGCCAGCTCACCTGACAGCTATGGCTACACCTTC.